Below, 17 T cell receptor beta chains from the same sample are listed, as sequenced in a study of monozygotic twins with inflammatory bowel disease. Reanalyzing the 5' RACE reads, TCRdb keeps one entry per CDR3 protein, without DNA. This sample's table reports some 170,000 distinct CDR3 sequences. The sample taken for sequencing was blood. The receptors stem from a human donor with ulcerative colitis or Crohn's disease, or a healthy co-twin of an affected twin (not recorded which).

This rearrangement joins TRBV7-2 to TRBJ2-5; TCRdb's D gene call, TRBD1, goes unchecked for lack of DNA. The germline V gene encodes CDR1 SGHTA and CDR2 FQGNSA. The CDR3 has 15 residues. The CDR3 sequence: CASSLEDRGQETQYF.

This chain uses TRBV9 with TRBJ2-7; the D gene TCRdb calls, TRBD2, cannot be checked with no DNA. The germline CDR1 and CDR2 sequences are SGDLS and YYNGEE. The CDR3 totals 16 residues. This chain's CDR3 is CASSIGTRAAAYEQYF.

The CDR3 is CASSLEGQGRNEQFF. The V gene is TRBV5-1, the J gene TRBJ2-1; TCRdb gives TRBD1 as the D gene, but with no DNA this cannot be confirmed. Germline CDR1 SGHRS, CDR2 YFSETQ. The CDR3 has 15 amino acids.

The chain joins TRBV7-8 to TRBJ1-6; the D gene TCRdb calls, TRBD1, cannot be checked with no DNA. The CDR3 runs to 16 residues. Germline loops: CDR1 SGHVS, CDR2 FQNEAQ. This CDR3 is CASSLTGQAGGSPLRF.

The chain recombines TRBV9 with TRBJ2-3; the TRBD1 assignment by TCRdb is unverifiable without DNA. The CDR3 spans 15 residues. The germline CDR1 and CDR2 sequences are SGDLS and YYNGEE. The CDR3 region is CASTPRPSGEDTQYF. Full variable domain (remainder filled in from reference TRBV9 and TRBJ2-3): DSGVTQTPKHLITATGQRVTLRCSPRSGDLSVYWYQQSLDQGLQFLIQYYNGEERAKGNILERFSAQQFPDLHSELNLSSLELGDSALYFCASTPRPSGEDTQYFGPGTRLTVL.

CDR3 residues: CASSSRPDESAQYF. The chain recombines TRBV11-2 with TRBJ2-3. Per germline, CDR1 SGHAT and CDR2 FQNNGV. This CDR3 has 14 amino acids.

This chain joins TRBV5-1 and TRBJ1-2. This CDR3 comprises 15 residues. Germline lookup yields CDR1 SGHRS and CDR2 YFSETQ. The CDR3 spells CASSLAAGSIYGYTF. Looking up the rest from reference TRBV5-1 and TRBJ1-2 gives the full variable domain: KAGVTQTPRYLIKTRGQQVTLSCSPISGHRSVSWYQQTPGQGLQFLFEYFSETQRNKGNFPGRFSGRQFSNSRSEMNVSTLELGDSALYLCASSLAAGSIYGYTFGSGTRLTVV.

The chain links TRBV7-2 to TRBJ1-1. Germline lookup yields CDR1 SGHTA and CDR2 FQGNSA. The CDR3 is made up of 15 amino acids. The CDR3 here is CASSLGPGPNTEAFF.

V gene TRBV20-1 combines with J gene TRBJ2-1. CDR3 length equals 16 residues. Germline V gives CDR1 DFQATT, CDR2 SNEGSKA (reference sequence). The CDR3 reads CSARDNSASSYNEQFF.

The gene calls are TRBV27 and TRBJ2-3; TCRdb picks TRBD2, but there is no DNA to check that call. Germline CDR1 MNHEY, CDR2 SMNVEV (reference sequence). The CDR3 spans 15 residues. The chain's CDR3 is CASSLERSFTDTQYF.

The chain carries TRBV11-1 and TRBJ2-5; TCRdb designates TRBD1, a call that cannot be tested without DNA. The CDR3 loop spans 19 amino acids. CDR1 and CDR2 (germline): SGHAT, FQDESV (reference sequence). CDR3 sequence reads: CASSPLAPFQRGYQETQYF.

V gene TRBV20-1 combines with J gene TRBJ2-1; with no DNA, the TCRdb D assignment of TRBD1 cannot be verified. The CDR3 runs to 15 residues. Germline V gives CDR1 DFQATT, CDR2 SNEGSKA (reference sequence). This CDR3 reads CSARPDRVLSNEQFF.

This chain joins TRBV7-2 and TRBJ1-5; the D gene TCRdb calls, TRBD1, cannot be checked with no DNA. Germline CDR1 is SGHTA and CDR2 is FQGNSA. The CDR3 spans 15 residues. The chain's CDR3 is CASSVSLGDNQPQHF.

The CDR3 loop is CATSDPVGEALDTQYF. The chain recombines TRBV24-1 with TRBJ2-3. Germline-derived CDR1 and CDR2 are KGHDR and SFDVKD. This CDR3 is built from 16 residues.

The CDR3 loop reads CASSFGFGGYTF. The J gene is TRBJ1-2, the V gene TRBV12-3 or TRBV12-4. The CDR3 is 12 residues long.

The genes are TRBV6-2 or TRBV6-3 and TRBJ1-2; TCRdb picks TRBD1, but there is no DNA to check that call. CDR3 size: 11 residues. Germline lookup yields CDR1 MNHEY and CDR2 SVGEGT. The CDR3 sequence is CASSSSPGQTF.

The chain joins TRBV20-1 to TRBJ2-3; the TCRdb call, TRBD2, lacks DNA for checking. Germline assignment: CDR1 DFQATT and CDR2 SNEGSKA (reference sequence). CDR3 length: 13 amino acids. The CDR3 sequence is CSASSGSTDTQYF.